The text below deals with one T cell receptor (beta chain). This entry belongs to a study of blood T cell repertoires in COVID-19. Across the whole study: Sample material is recorded as cDNA or gDNA derived from T cells, B-cell-depleted T cells, or PBMCs.

In the original analysis: Researchers report that nucleated cell counts were estimated from reference gene primer amplification. TCRdb keeps only in-frame clones here, not all; method: immunoSEQ multiplex PCR. That table furnishes V, J and clone size, whereas the DNA furnished D and trimming. The data hold under 200,000 clones, with approximately 90% observed a single time. The CDR3 loop spans 14 amino acids. Germline V gene lookup returns CDR1 KGHSH and CDR2 LQKENI. Trimming took off 3 bases at V and 16 bases at J, with 19 bases between the two ends. The TCR sequence derives from a man younger than 35 with acute or convalescent COVID-19. This chain joins TRBV18 and TRBJ1-6; maybe TRBD1 (6 bases). Sequenced: peripheral blood. The DNA of the CDR3 is TGTGCCAGCTCACCTGTGAAGGACAGCCTTCTTCTCCACTTT. Residues: CASSPVKDSLLLHF. Filled out from reference TRBV18 and TRBJ1-6, the complete variable domain reads NAGVMQNPRHLVRRRGQEARLRCSPMKGHSHVYWYRQLPEEGLKFMVYLQKENIIDESGMPKERFSAEFPKEGPSILRIQQVVRGDSAAYFCASSPVKDSLLLHFGNGTRLTVT.